Below, 15 T cell receptor beta chains from the same sample are listed, as sequenced in a study of blood T cell repertoires in COVID-19 (dated by TCRdb to between 2020 and 2021). Library preparation was by the immunoSEQ multiplex PCR assay. This immuneACCESS table, as held by TCRdb, lists in-frame sequences with V and J called but not all clones. Of the missing ones, under half trace to an unresolved V gene in checked studies; the others have no known cause. Across this sample there are nearly 350,000 clones, with 88% seen only once. The ten largest clones represent approximately 7.4% of the sample. Sequencing was carried out using peripheral blood. These receptors were obtained from a woman aged 70-85 years with COVID-19, enrolled during active disease.

J is TRBJ2-3 and V is TRBV4-3; D is possibly TRBD2 (6 bases). Per germline, CDR1 LGHNA and CDR2 YSLEER. V lost 4 bases, J lost 0 bases, and 11 bases lay in between. This CDR3 spans 15 amino acids. The CDR3 here is CASSLTSGSTDTQYF. The DNA of the CDR3 is TGCGCCAGCAGCCTAACGAGCGGGAGCACAGATACGCAGTATTTT.

The chain combines TRBV4-1 with TRBJ1-5; 9 bases map to TRBD1. The V gene end was trimmed by 6 bases and the J gene end by 5 bases; junction bases not matched to a gene: 11. CDR3 length: 16 residues. Germline V lookup: CDR1 MGHRA, CDR2 YSYEKL. The CDR3 region is CASRLGGDREDQPQHF. CDR3 coding DNA: TGCGCCAGCAGACTAGGCGGGGACAGGGAAGATCAGCCCCAGCATTTT.

V and J are TRBV3-1 (or the pseudogene TRBV3-2) and TRBJ2-5; 15 nucleotides agree with TRBD2. The germline V gene has CDR1 LGHDT and CDR2 YNNKEL (reference sequence). The V gene end was trimmed by 5 bases and the J gene end by 5 bases; junction bases not matched to a gene: 6. This CDR3 contains 16 residues. The CDR3 reads CASSVRTSGGAETQYF. The CDR3, as DNA: TGTGCCAGCAGCGTTCGGACTAGCGGGGGGGCCGAGACCCAGTACTTC.

Concerning this clone: At the DNA level, this CDR3 is encoded by other sequences in the same sample as well. The rearrangement joins TRBV27 to TRBJ2-7; TRBD1 might be the D (7 bases). CDR1 is MNHEY and CDR2 is SMNVEV in the germline V gene (reference sequence). The CDR3 consists of 12 residues. The ends were cut back, 6 bases at V and 4 bases at J, with 10 bases in the middle. The CDR3 sequence: CASSSGGYEQYF. In DNA, the CDR3 is TGTGCCAGCAGCTCAGGGGGGTACGAGCAGTACTTC.

The gene calls are TRBV6-5 and TRBJ1-2; 9 bases line up with TRBD1. Per germline, CDR1 MNHEY and CDR2 SVGAGI. This CDR3 is 12 amino acids long. V gave up 4 bases and J gave up 8 bases; unmatched junction bases: 2. The CDR3 DNA reads as TGTGCCAGCAGTTTTACAGGGGGCGGCTACACCTTC. This translates into CASSFTGGGYTF.

This clone appeared a single time. The chain links TRBV3-1 (or the pseudogene TRBV3-2) to TRBJ2-3; the D is unclear. CDR3 length: 15 amino acids. The germline CDR1 and CDR2 sequences are LGHDT and YNNKEL (reference sequence). V was pared by 1 base and J by 0 bases, with 8 bases between. This CDR3 is CASSQGRTSTDTQYF. The DNA of the CDR3 is TGTGCCAGCAGCCAAGGCCGAACTAGCACAGATACGCAGTATTTT.

The chain recombines TRBV19 with TRBJ2-7; tentative D call: TRBD1 (6 bases). The CDR3 spans 13 residues. Between the trimmed V and J ends, which lost 3 bases and 5 bases, there was a span of 11 bases. Germline values: CDR1 LNHDA, CDR2 SQIVND (reference sequence). CDR3 sequence: CASSMSRGDEQYF. DNA of the CDR3: TGTGCCAGTAGTATGTCCAGGGGCGACGAGCAGTACTTC.

The CDR3 sequence: CASTRGGNEPGSYGYTF. The CDR3 coding sequence is TGTGCCTCCACACGGGGGGGGAATGAACCGGGGTCCTATGGCTACACCTTC. This sequence joins TRBV10-3 and TRBJ1-2; tentatively, D is TRBD1 (5 bases). CDR3 size: 17 residues. V lost 11 bases and J 4 bases, leaving 29 bases between the germline ends. Germline lookup yields CDR1 ENHRY and CDR2 SYGVKD.

In its sample, this clone was seen a few times. The chain joins TRBV27 to TRBJ1-2; maybe TRBD1 (6 bases). This CDR3 has 15 amino acids. The germline gives CDR1 MNHEY, CDR2 SMNVEV (reference sequence). V gave up 7 bases and J gave up 0 bases, with 15 bases separating them. The CDR3 loop reads CASTSLGQTNYGYTF. Here the CDR3 DNA reads TGTGCCAGCACCTCCCTTGGACAGACTAACTATGGCTACACCTTC.

The chain uses TRBV6-2 or TRBV6-3 and TRBJ1-1; D call uncertain. The V gene lost 5 bases and the J gene lost 3 bases, with 13 bases spanning the gap. This CDR3 spans 14 amino acids. Germline CDR1 and CDR2: MNHEY and SVGEGT. This CDR3 reads CASSNGRLDTEAFF. The CDR3, as DNA: TGTGCCAGCAGTAACGGTCGCTTGGACACTGAAGCTTTCTTT.

The rearrangement joins TRBV19 to TRBJ1-2; D is unresolved. Germline V gene data show CDR1 as LNHDA and CDR2 as SQIVND (reference sequence). This CDR3 comprises 12 residues. V was trimmed by 8 bases and J by 3 bases, leaving 10 bases between them. CDR3 sequence reads: CASSRVDYGYTF. In DNA form, the CDR3 reads TGTGCCAGTTCACGGGTGGACTATGGCTACACCTTC.

The genes are TRBV5-1 and TRBJ2-3; 12 bases agree with TRBD2. Germline loops: CDR1 SGHRS, CDR2 YFSETQ. V was clipped by 3 bases and J by 4 bases; unmatched bases: 6. The CDR3 contains 16 residues. CDR3 nucleotides: TGCGCCAGCAGCTCCTCTAGCGGGGGGGGTTCAGATACGCAGTATTTT. Translating it yields CASSSSSGGGSDTQYF.

The chain joins TRBV24-1 to TRBJ2-3; weak D call: TRBD2 (6 bases). The CDR3 runs to 16 residues. V was trimmed by 3 bases and J by 3 bases, leaving 15 bases between them. Germline V gives CDR1 KGHDR, CDR2 SFDVKD. The CDR3 DNA follows: TGTGCCACCAGTGATCCCTCGGGCCGGGAGACAGATACGCAGTATTTT. Residues: CATSDPSGRETDTQYF.

This chain uses TRBV10-2 with TRBJ2-3; TRBD2 agrees at 11 bases. CDR3 length: 15 amino acids. Losses at the gene ends were 2 bases for V and 4 bases for J; bases not matched to a gene: 2. The germline V gene encodes CDR1 WSHSY and CDR2 SAAADI. DNA of the CDR3: TGCGCCAGCAGTGAGCTAGCGGGGGGATCAGATACGCAGTATTTT. As protein: CASSELAGGSDTQYF.

The chain has TRBV4-2 and TRBJ1-1; 7 bases are shared with TRBD1. This CDR3 region has 16 residues. Per germline, CDR1 LGHNA and CDR2 YNFKEQ. V shed 1 base, J shed 0 bases, and the junction held 5 bases outside the gene matches. The CDR3 protein is CASSQGDREMNTEAFF. The CDR3 DNA sequence: TGTGCCAGCAGCCAAGGTGACAGGGAGATGAACACTGAAGCTTTCTTT.